A selection of T cell receptor beta chains follows, all from one sample in a study of tumor-infiltrating lymphocytes in primary liver carcinoma. TCRdb reprocessed the multiplex PCR reads with MiXCR, giving one entry per CDR3 protein. The sample has about 180,000 distinct CDR3 sequences; 50% to 75% are singletons. Sequencing input: peripheral blood. These receptors were taken from a man aged 35 to 55 with primary liver carcinoma and hepatitis B virus infection. CDR3s include the opening cysteine and the closing phenylalanine or tryptophan. A D gene is named only where the DNA matches it firmly. Clone size is not always given. Where it is, it says once, few, many or a class for expanded clones.

d_gene | j_gene | abundance | v_gene | CDR3nt | CDR3aa
NA | TRBJ1-2 | NA | TRBV10-3 | TGTGCCATCAGTGAACAGGTGATAGCTAACTATGGCTACACCTTC | CAISEQVIANYGYTF
NA | TRBJ1-5 | few | TRBV7-9 | TGTGCCAGCAGCCGGGGGGTTCAATGGCCCCAGCATTTT | CASSRGVQWPQHF
TRBD1 | TRBJ1-5 | few | TRBV6-1 | TGTGCCAGCAGCCCGGAACAGGGGTTTAGCAATCAGCCCCAGCATTTT | CASSPEQGFSNQPQHF
TRBD2 | TRBJ2-3 | many | TRBV11-2 | TGTGCCAGCAGCATACTAGCGGGAGGGAGTACAGATACGCAGTATTTT | CASSILAGGSTDTQYF
TRBD2 | TRBJ2-7 | NA | TRBV7-9 | TGTGCCAGCAGCCAGTCATCGACTAGCGGAGCGCCCTACGAGCAGTACTTC | CASSQSSTSGAPYEQYF
NA | TRBJ2-3 | NA | TRBV14 | TGTGCCAGCAGTCCTACGGGAGTCCCCCCAGATACGCAGTATTTT | CASSPTGVPPDTQYF
NA | TRBJ2-5 | NA | TRBV12-3/TRBV12-4 | TGTGCCACCAGTGCCCCAGTCACACAAGAGACCCAGTACTTC | CATSAPVTQETQYF
NA | TRBJ1-6 | NA | TRBV7-9 | TGTGCCAGCAGCTTTCAGGGAGAGGTTTCACCCCTCCACTTT | CASSFQGEVSPLHF
NA | TRBJ1-5 | once | TRBV11-1 | TGTGCCAGCAGCGCGGGGAAAGGACAGTCCAAGCATTTT | CASSAGKGQSKHF
NA | TRBJ2-1 | NA | TRBV5-5 | TGTGCCAGCAGCTTGGTTCAGGAGGGCTACAATGAGCAGTTCTTC | CASSLVQEGYNEQFF
NA | TRBJ2-7 | NA | TRBV10-3 | TGTGCCATCAGTAGGACTTGCGAGCAGTACTTC | CAISRTCEQYF
NA | TRBJ1-2 | many | TRBV21-1 | TGTGCCAGCAGCGGCAGCCCTTATGGCTACACCTTC | CASSGSPYGYTF
NA | TRBJ2-3 | NA | TRBV6-6 | TGTGCCAGCAGTTACGTTACTTCCACAGATACGCAGTATTTT | CASSYVTSTDTQYF
NA | TRBJ1-1 | NA | TRBV6-5 | TGTGCCAGCAGTTACGGGGGGGCCGACACTGAAGCTTTCTTT | CASSYGGADTEAFF
TRBD1 | TRBJ2-7 | NA | TRBV10-3 | TGTGCCATCGGGACCGGGACAGGGTCCGAGCAGTACTTC | CAIGTGTGSEQYF
NA | TRBJ2-1 | NA | TRBV12-3/TRBV12-4 | TGTGCCAGCAGCCGAGCCAGGCGCTCCACCGGGGTCCCTAGCCCTATCTACAATGAGCAGTTCTTC | CASSRARRSTGVPSPIYNEQFF
NA | TRBJ1-4 | once | TRBV30 | TGTGCCTGGGAGGGGCCGAATAATGAAAAACTGTTTTTT | CAWEGPNNEKLFF
TRBD1 | TRBJ2-5 | NA | TRBV29-1 | TGCAGCGTTGAAGTTACAGGGGACCTCACCCAGTACTTC | CSVEVTGDLTQYF
NA | TRBJ2-5 | NA | TRBV6-5 | TGTGCCAACAGTTACTCGAGAGCAGGCCAAGAGACCCAGTACTTC | CANSYSRAGQETQYF
NA | TRBJ1-5 | NA | TRBV7-9 | TGTGCCAGCAACATCGACAGTAATCAGCCCCAGCATTTT | CASNIDSNQPQHF
TRBD1 | TRBJ1-1 | NA | TRBV6-5 | TGTGCCAGCAGTGGGACAGGGGCCCCGGTGGACACTGAAGCTTTCTTT | CASSGTGAPVDTEAFF
TRBD2 | TRBJ2-1 | NA | TRBV7-3 | TGTGCCAGCAGCCCCCGGACTAGCCATCGTATTTACAATGAGCAGTTCTTC | CASSPRTSHRIYNEQFF
TRBD1 | TRBJ1-1 | NA | TRBV6-9 | TGTGCCAGCTGGTTTGAATCCGGGACAGCCAAAGCCTTGAACACTGAAGCTTTCTTT | CASWFESGTAKALNTEAFF
NA | TRBJ1-1 | NA | TRBV11-2 | TGTGCCAGCAGCTTCCTTGGTGGGTCTGAAGCTTTCTTT | CASSFLGGSEAFF
TRBD1 | TRBJ2-7 | NA | TRBV11-2 | TGTGCCAGCAGCTTACGGACAGGTGGTGGGGAGCAGTACTTC | CASSLRTGGGEQYF
NA | TRBJ2-3 | NA | TRBV11-2 | TGTGCTAGCAGCTCAATATGGACAGGCACAGATACGCAGTATTTT | CASSSIWTGTDTQYF
NA | TRBJ1-5 | many | TRBV30 | TGTGCCTGGAGTGAGGTAGGGTTCCGTCAGCCCCAGCATTTT | CAWSEVGFRQPQHF
NA | TRBJ2-7 | NA | TRBV11-2 | TGTTCCAGCAGCTCCGTCCGGAGCGACGGCAGGCAGTACTTC | CSSSSVRSDGRQYF
NA | TRBJ2-7 | many | TRBV11-2 | TGTGCCAGCAGCTTAAAGGGACGGGCTCCCTACGAGCAGTACTTC | CASSLKGRAPYEQYF
NA | TRBJ2-7 | NA | TRBV11-2 | TGTGCCAGCAGCCCCCTTAGGGGGGGGGACAGAGGTATAGAGCACTACTTC | CASSPLRGGDRGIEHYF
TRBD2 | TRBJ2-1 | NA | TRBV11-2 | TGTGCCAGCAGCTTAATCCGGCGCGGGAGGATCTATGAGCAGTTCTTC | CASSLIRRGRIYEQFF
NA | TRBJ1-1 | once | TRBV11-2 | TGTGCCAGCAACTTAGATGGGGACAAGGGGCGCCGGTACACTGAAGCTTTCTTT | CASNLDGDKGRRYTEAFF
NA | TRBJ2-3 | NA | TRBV12-3/TRBV12-4 | TGTGCCAGCAGTTTAGGGAGCGAGGGAAGCACAGATACGCAGTATTTT | CASSLGSEGSTDTQYF
TRBD1 | TRBJ2-7 | NA | TRBV12-3/TRBV12-4 | TGTGCCAGCAGCATTACAGGGGGCGTCCAATACGAGCAGTACTTC | CASSITGGVQYEQYF
NA | TRBJ2-1 | NA | TRBV6-1 | TGTGCCAGCAATTGGGACGGACCAGGTGAGCAGTTCTTC | CASNWDGPGEQFF
NA | TRBJ2-7 | NA | TRBV11-2 | TGTGTCAGCAGCTTAACCGACGAAGCCTACGAGCGGCACTTC | CVSSLTDEAYERHF
TRBD2 | TRBJ2-5 | many | TRBV29-1 | TGCAGCGTCTTAAACCCATCTGGAGGGAGGGCCCCCGACGAGACCCAGTACTTC | CSVLNPSGGRAPDETQYF
NA | TRBJ1-5 | NA | TRBV9 | TGTGCCAGCAGCGTAGCTAGCGGCCGGCCCCAGCACTTT | CASSVASGRPQHF
NA | TRBJ2-6 | NA | TRBV6-2/TRBV6-3 | TGTGCCATCAGTACCACCAGGGCTGGGGCCAACGTCCTGACTTTC | CAISTTRAGANVLTF
TRBD2 | TRBJ2-3 | once | TRBV11-2 | TGTGCCAGCAGCGTAGAAGGGGGACTAGCGGGGATCACAGATACGCAGTATTTT | CASSVEGGLAGITDTQYF
NA | TRBJ1-1 | NA | TRBV7-8 | TGTGCCAGCAGCTTAGACAGGATAGGGCTTTCGAGCACTGAAGCTTTCTTT | CASSLDRIGLSSTEAFF
NA | TRBJ2-7 | NA | TRBV10-3 | TGTGCCATCAGTGCGGGCGACAGGAGCTCCTATGAGCAGTACTTC | CAISAGDRSSYEQYF
TRBD1 | TRBJ2-5 | NA | TRBV19 | TGTGCCACGAGGGACAGCTGGGGGACCCAGTACTTC | CATRDSWGTQYF